This entry concerns a single TCR beta chain. This CDR3 spans 13 amino acids. V gave up 9 bases and J gave up 4 bases; unmatched junction bases: 8. Per germline, CDR1 LNHDA and CDR2 SQIVND (reference sequence). The data were obtained in a study of T cell changes during pregnancy in multiple sclerosis. Only in-frame clones appear in the TCRdb table, and some are missing; sequencing was by immunoSEQ multiplex PCR. The table lists about 54,000 clones, 80% to 95% of them singletons, with roughly 1.2% in the top ten. This TCR was recovered from a female donor in good health, enrolled as a control in a pregnancy study. The genes are TRBV19 and TRBJ1-2; TRBD1 matches at 7 bases. This specimen consisted of peripheral blood, obtained after pregnancy. The chain's CDR3 is CASCRAGGYGYTF. The CDR3 nucleotides are TGTGCCAGCTGCCGGGCAGGGGGCTATGGCTACACCTTC.